This TCR beta chain originates from a study of read filtering for tumor transcriptome and immune sequencing. The library was built from 400 ng RNA with molecular barcoded adaptors for alpha/delta and beta/gamma chains. TCRdb re-called the reads through MiXCR, storing one row per CDR3 protein. The data contain about 39,000 distinct CDR3 sequences, 13% to 15% of them singletons. This clonotype was seen ten or more times. Deletions cut 0 bases from V and 10 bases from J, with 9 bases between. Germline CDR1 reads DFQATT; CDR2 reads SNEGSKA (reference sequence). The CDR3 length is 12 residues. The source is a donor aged 40 or older with multiple myeloma. Material for sequencing was a population of CD138-negative cells sorted from bone marrow. The gene calls are TRBV20-1 and TRBJ1-4, with no clear D. The CDR3 here is CSARDYSGKLFF. The CDR3 nucleotides are TGCAGTGCTAGAGATTACTCCGGAAAACTGTTTTTT.